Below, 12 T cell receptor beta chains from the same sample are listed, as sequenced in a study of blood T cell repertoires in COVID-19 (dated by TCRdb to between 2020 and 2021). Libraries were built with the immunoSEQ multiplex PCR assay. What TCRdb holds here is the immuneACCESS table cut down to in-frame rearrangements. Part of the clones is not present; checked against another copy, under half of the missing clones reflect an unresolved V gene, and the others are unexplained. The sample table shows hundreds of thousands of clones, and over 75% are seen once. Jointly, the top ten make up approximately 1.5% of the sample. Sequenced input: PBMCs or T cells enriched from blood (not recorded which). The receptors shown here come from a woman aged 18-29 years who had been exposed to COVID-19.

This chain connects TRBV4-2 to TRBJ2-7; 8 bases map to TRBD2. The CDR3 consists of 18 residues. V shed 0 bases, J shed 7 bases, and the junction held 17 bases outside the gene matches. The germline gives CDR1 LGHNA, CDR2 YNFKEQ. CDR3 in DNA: TGTGCCAGCAGCCAAGATACAGCTAGCGGGTCGATGCCGGAGGAGCAGTACTTC. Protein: CASSQDTASGSMPEEQYF.

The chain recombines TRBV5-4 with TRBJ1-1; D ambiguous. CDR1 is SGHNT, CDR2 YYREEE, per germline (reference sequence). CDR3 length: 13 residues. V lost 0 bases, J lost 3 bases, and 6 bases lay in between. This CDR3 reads CASSLVRDTEAFF. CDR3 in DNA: TGTGCCAGCAGCTTGGTTCGGGACACTGAAGCTTTCTTT. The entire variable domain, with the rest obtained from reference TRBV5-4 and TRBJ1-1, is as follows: ETGVTQSPTHLIKTRGQQVTLRCSSQSGHNTVSWYQQALGQGPQFIFQYYREEENGRGNFPPRFSGLQFPNYSSELNVNALELDDSALYLCASSLVRDTEAFFGQGTRLTVV.

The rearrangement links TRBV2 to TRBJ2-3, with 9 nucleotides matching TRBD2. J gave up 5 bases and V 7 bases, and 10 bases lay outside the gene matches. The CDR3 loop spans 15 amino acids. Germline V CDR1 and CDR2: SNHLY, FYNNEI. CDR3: CASKGGRAIRDTQYF. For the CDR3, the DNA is TGTGCCAGCAAGGGCGGGAGGGCCATTCGAGATACGCAGTATTTT.

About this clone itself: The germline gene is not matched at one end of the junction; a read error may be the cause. The CDR3 reads CASSLKQGWTGELFF. Written as DNA, the CDR3 is TGTGCTAGCAGCTTAAAACAGGGATGGACCGGGGAGCTGTTTTTT. The V and J genes are TRBV7-7 and TRBJ2-2; a weak D match, TRBD1 (6 bases). This CDR3 comprises 15 residues. The germline gives CDR1 SSHAT, CDR2 FNYEAQ (reference sequence).

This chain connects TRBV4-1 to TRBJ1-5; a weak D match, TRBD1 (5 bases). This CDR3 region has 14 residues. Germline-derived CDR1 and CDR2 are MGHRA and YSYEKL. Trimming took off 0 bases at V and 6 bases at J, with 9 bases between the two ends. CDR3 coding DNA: TGCGCCAGCAGCCAAGAGCAGGGTCCTCAGCCCCAGCATTTT. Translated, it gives CASSQEQGPQPQHF.

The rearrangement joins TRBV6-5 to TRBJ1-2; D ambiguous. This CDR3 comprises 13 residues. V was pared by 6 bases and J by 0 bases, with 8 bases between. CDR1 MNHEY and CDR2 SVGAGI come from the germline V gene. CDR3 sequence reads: CASSRSANYGYTF. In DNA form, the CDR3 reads TGTGCCAGCAGCAGGTCAGCTAACTATGGCTACACCTTC.

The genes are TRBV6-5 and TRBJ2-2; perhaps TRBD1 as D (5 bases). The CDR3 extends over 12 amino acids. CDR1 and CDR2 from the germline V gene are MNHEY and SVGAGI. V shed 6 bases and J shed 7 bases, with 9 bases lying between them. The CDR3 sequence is CASRRTNGELFF. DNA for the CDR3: TGTGCCAGCAGGAGGACAAACGGGGAGCTGTTTTTT.

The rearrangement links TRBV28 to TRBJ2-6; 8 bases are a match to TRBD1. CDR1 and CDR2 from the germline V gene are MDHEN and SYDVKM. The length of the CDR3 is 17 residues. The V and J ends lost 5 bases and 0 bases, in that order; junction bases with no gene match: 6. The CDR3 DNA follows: TGTGCCAGCAGTACCCCCGGACAGGGCTCTGGGGCCAACGTCCTGACTTTC. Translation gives CASSTPGQGSGANVLTF.

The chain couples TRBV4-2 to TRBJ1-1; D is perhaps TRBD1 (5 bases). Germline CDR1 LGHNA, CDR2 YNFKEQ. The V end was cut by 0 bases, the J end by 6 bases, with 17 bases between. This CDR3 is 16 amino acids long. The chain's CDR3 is CASSQDYVGGRAEAFF. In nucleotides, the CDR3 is TGTGCCAGCAGCCAAGATTATGTCGGGGGGAGGGCTGAAGCTTTCTTT.

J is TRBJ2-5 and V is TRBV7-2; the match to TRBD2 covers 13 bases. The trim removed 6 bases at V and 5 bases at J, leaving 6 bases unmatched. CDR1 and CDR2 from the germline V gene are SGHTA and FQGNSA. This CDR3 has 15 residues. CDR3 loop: CASRLAGGQGETQYF. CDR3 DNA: TGTGCCAGCAGACTAGCGGGGGGGCAAGGGGAGACCCAGTACTTC.

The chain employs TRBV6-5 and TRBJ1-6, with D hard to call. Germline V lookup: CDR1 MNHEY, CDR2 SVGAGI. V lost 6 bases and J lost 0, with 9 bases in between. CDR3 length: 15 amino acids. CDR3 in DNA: TGTGCCAGCAGGTCACAGAGCTCCTATAATTCACCCCTCCACTTT. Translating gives CASRSQSSYNSPLHF.

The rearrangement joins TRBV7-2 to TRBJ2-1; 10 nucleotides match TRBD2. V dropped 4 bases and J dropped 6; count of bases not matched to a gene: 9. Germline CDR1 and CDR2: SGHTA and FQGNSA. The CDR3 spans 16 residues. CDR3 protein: CASSSLAGAPGNEQFF. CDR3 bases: TGTGCCAGCAGCTCCCTAGCGGGGGCCCCGGGCAATGAGCAGTTCTTC.